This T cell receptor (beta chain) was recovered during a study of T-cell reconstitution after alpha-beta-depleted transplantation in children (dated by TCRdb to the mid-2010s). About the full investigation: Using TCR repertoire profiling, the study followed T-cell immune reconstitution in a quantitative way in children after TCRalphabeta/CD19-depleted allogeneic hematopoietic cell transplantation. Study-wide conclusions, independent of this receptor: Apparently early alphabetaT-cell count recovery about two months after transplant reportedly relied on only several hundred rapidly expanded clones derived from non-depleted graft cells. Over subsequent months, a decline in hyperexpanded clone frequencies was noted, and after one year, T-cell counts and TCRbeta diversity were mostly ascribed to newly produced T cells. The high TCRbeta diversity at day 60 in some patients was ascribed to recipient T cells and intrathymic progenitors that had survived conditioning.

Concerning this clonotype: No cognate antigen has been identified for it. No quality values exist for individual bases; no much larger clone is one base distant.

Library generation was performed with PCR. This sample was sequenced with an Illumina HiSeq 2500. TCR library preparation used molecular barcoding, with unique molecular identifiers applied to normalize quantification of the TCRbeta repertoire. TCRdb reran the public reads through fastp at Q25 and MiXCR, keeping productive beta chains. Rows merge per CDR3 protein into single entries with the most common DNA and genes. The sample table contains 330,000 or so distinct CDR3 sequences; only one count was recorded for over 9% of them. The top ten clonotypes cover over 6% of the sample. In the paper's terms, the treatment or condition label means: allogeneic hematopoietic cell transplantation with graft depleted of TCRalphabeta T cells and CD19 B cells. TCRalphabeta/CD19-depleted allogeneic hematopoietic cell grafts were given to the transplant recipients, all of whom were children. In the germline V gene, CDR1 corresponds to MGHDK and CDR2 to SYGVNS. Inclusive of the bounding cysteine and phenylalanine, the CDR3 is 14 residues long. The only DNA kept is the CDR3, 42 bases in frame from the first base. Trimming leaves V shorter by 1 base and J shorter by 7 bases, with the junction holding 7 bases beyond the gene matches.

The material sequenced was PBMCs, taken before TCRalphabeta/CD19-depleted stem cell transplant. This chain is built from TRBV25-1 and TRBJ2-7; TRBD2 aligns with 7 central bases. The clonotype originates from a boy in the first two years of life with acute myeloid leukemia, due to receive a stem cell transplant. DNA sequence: TGTGCCAGCAGTGAATTTGGGGGAGGGCGGGAGCAGTACTTC. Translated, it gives CASSEFGGGREQYF.